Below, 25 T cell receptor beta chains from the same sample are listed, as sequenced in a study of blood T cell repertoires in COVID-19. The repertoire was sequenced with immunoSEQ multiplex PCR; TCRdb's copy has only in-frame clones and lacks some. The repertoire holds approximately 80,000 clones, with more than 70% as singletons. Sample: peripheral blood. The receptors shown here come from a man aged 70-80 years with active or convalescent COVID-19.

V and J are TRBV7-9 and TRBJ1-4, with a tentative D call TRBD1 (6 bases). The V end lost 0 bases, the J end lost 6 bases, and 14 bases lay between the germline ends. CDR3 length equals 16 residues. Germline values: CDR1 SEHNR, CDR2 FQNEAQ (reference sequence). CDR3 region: CASSLALGTGYEKLFF. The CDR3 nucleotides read TGTGCCAGCAGCTTAGCTCTTGGCACAGGGTATGAAAAACTGTTTTTT.

CDR3 DNA sequence: TGCGCCAGCAGCTTGGCAGGACTAGCTGGCACAGATACGCAGTATTTT. It translates to CASSLAGLAGTDTQYF. The gene calls are TRBV5-1 and TRBJ2-3; the match to TRBD2 covers 8 bases. The CDR3 spans 16 residues. Germline V lookup: CDR1 SGHRS, CDR2 YFSETQ. V trimming: 0 bases; J trimming: 1 base; junction bases outside the gene matches: 4.

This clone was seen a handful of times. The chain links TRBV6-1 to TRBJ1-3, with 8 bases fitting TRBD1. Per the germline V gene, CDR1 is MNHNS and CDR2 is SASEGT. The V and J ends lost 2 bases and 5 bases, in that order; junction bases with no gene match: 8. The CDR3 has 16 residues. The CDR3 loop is CASSETTGTGRNTIYF. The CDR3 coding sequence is TGTGCCAGCAGTGAAACCACCGGGACAGGAAGAAACACCATATATTTT.

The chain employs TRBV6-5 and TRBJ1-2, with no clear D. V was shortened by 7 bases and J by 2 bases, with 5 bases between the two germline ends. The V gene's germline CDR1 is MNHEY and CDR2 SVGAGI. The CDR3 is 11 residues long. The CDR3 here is CASTQNYGYTF. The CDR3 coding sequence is TGTGCCAGCACCCAGAACTATGGCTACACCTTC.

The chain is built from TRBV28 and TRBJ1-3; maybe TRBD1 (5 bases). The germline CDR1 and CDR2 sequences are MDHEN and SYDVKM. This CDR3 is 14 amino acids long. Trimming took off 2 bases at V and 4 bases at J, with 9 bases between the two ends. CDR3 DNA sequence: TGTGCCAGCAGTTTAAGGGGAGGCGGAAACACCATATATTTT. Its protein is CASSLRGGGNTIYF.

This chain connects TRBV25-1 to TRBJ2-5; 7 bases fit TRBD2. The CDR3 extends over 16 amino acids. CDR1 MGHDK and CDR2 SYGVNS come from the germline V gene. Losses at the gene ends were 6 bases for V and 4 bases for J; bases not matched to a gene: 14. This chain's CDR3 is CASSPGASGFLETQYF. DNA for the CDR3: TGTGCCAGCAGCCCAGGCGCTAGCGGTTTCCTAGAGACCCAGTACTTC.

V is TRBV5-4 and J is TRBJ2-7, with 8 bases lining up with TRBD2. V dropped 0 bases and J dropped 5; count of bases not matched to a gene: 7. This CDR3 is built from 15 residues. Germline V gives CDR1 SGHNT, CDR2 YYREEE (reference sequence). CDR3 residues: CASSLEGSGVHEQYF. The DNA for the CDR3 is TGTGCCAGCAGCTTGGAGGGTAGCGGGGTCCACGAGCAGTACTTC.

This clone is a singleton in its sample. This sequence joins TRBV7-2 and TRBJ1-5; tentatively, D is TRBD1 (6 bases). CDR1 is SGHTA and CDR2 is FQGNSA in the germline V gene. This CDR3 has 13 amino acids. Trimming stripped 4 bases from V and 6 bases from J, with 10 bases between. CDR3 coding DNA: TGTGCCAGCAGCTACAAACAGGGTCAGCCCCAGCATTTT. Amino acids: CASSYKQGQPQHF.

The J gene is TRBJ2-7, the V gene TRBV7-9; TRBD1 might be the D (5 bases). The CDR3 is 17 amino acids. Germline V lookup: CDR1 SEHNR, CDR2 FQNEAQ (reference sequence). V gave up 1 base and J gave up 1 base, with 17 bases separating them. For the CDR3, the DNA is TGTGCCAGCAGCTTAGATACAGGACGAGGACGGTCCTACGAGCAGTACTTC. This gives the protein CASSLDTGRGRSYEQYF.

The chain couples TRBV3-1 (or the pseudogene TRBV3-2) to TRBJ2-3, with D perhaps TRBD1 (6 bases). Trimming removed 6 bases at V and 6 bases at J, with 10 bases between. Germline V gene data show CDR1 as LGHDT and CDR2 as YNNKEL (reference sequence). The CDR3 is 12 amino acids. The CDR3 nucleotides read TGTGCCAGCAGACAGGGTTGGGATACGCAGTATTTT. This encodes CASRQGWDTQYF.

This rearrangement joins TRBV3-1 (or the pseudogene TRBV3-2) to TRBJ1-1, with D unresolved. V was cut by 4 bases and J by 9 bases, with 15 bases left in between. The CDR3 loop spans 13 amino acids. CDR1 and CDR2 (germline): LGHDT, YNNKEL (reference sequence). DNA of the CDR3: TGTGCCAGCAGCCTAGCGAGGGCCAGTAAAGCTTTCTTT. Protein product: CASSLARASKAFF.

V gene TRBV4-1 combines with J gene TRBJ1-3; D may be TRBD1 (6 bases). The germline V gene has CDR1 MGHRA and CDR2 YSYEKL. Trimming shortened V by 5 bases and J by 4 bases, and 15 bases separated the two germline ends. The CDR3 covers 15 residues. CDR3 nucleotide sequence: TGCGCCAGCAGCGATCGGGACAATACGGGAAACACCATATATTTT. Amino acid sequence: CASSDRDNTGNTIYF.

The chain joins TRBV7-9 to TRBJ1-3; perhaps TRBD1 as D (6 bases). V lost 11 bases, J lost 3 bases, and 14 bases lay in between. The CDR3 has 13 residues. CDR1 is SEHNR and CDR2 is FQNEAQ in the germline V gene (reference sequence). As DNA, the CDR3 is TGTGCCGGAGAACAGGGAAATGGAAACACCATATATTTT. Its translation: CAGEQGNGNTIYF.

The CDR3 spells CASSTSSDTQYF. In DNA form, the CDR3 reads TGTGCCAGCAGTACTAGCTCGGATACGCAGTATTTT. The chain employs TRBV6-2 or TRBV6-3 and TRBJ2-3; possible D gene TRBD2, 6 bases. Trimming removed 5 bases at V and 6 bases at J, with 9 bases between. This CDR3 has 12 residues. Germline CDR1 MNHEY, CDR2 SVGEGT.

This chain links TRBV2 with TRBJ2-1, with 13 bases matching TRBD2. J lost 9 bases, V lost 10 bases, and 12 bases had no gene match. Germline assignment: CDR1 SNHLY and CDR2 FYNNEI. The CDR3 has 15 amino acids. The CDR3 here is CATRGLAGPGGEQFF. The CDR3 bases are TGTGCCACGCGGGGACTAGCGGGGCCGGGGGGTGAGCAGTTCTTC.

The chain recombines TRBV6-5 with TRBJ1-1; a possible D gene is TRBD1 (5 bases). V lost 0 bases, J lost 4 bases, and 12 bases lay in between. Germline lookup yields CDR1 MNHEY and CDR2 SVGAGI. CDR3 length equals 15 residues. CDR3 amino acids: CASSYSIGGGTEAFF. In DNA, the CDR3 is TGTGCCAGCAGTTACTCGATTGGGGGAGGCACTGAAGCTTTCTTT.

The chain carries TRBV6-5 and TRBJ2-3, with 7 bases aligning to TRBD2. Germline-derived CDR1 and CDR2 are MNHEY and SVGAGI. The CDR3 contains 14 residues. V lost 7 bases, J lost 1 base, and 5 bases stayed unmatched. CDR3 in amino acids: CASTQGRGTDTQYF. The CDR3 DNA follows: TGTGCCAGCACCCAAGGGAGGGGCACAGATACGCAGTATTTT.

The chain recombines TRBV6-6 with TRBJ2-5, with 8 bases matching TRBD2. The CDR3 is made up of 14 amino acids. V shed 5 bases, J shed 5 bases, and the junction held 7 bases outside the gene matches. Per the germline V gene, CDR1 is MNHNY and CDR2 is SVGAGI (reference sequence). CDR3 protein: CASSLAGTTETQYF. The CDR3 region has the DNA TGTGCCAGCAGTCTAGCGGGTACAACGGAGACCCAGTACTTC.

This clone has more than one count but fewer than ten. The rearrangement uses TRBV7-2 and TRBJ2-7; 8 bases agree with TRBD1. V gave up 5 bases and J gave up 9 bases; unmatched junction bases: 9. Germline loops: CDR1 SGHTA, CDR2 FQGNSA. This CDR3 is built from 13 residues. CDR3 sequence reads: CASSPGQGTRQYF. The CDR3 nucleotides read TGTGCCAGCAGCCCTGGACAGGGAACTCGGCAGTACTTC.

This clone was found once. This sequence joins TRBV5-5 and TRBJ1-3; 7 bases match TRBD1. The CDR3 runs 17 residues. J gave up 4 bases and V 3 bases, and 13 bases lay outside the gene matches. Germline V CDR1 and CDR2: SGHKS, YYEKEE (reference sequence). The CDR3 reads CASSSPGQPYVGNTIYF. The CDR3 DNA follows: TGTGCCAGCAGCTCGCCGGGACAGCCTTATGTGGGAAACACCATATATTTT.

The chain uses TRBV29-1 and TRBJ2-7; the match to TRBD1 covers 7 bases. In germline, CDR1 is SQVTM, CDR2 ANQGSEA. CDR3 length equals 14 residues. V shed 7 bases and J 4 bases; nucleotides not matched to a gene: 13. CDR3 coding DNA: TGCAGCGCAAATACCGGGACAGCAGGTTACGAGCAGTACTTC. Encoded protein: CSANTGTAGYEQYF.

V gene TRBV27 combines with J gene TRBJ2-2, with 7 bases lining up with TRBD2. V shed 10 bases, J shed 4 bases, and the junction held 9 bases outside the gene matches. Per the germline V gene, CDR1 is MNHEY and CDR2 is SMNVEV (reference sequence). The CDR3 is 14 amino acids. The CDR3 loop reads CATGGFSSTGELFF. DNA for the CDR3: TGTGCCACGGGGGGTTTCTCTTCCACCGGGGAGCTGTTTTTT.

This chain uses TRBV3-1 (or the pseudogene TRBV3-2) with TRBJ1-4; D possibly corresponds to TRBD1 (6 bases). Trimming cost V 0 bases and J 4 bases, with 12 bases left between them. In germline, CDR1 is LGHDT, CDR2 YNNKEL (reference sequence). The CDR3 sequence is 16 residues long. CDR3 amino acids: CASSQDQGGGNEKLFF. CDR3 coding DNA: TGTGCCAGCAGCCAAGATCAGGGAGGGGGTAATGAAAAACTGTTTTTT.

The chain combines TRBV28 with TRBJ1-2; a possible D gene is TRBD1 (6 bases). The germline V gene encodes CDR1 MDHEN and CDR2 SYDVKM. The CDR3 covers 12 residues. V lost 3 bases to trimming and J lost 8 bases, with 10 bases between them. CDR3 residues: CASSFTGRGYTF. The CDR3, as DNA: TGTGCCAGCAGTTTTACAGGGCGCGGCTACACCTTC.

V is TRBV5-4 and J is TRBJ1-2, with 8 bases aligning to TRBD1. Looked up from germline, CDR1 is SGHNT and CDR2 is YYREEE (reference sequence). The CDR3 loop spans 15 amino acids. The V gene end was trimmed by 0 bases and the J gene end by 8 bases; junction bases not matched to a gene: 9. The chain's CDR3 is CASSLDGQGRNGYTF. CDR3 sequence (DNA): TGTGCCAGCAGCTTGGATGGACAGGGAAGGAACGGCTACACCTTC.